Each of the 26 T cell receptor beta chains below was sequenced from the same sample in a study of blood T cell repertoires in COVID-19. Profiled with immunoSEQ multiplex PCR; TCRdb holds only in-frame clones, not every one. The data hold 300,000 to 400,000 clones, with 88% observed a single time. Sequenced sample: PBMCs or T cells enriched from blood (not recorded which). These receptors originate from a man aged 25-40 years who had recovered from COVID-19.

This clone was found once. The chain joins TRBV2 to TRBJ2-3, with 8 bases aligning to TRBD1. CDR3 length: 14 residues. The V gene's germline CDR1 is SNHLY and CDR2 FYNNEI. V lost 6 bases to trimming and J lost 3 bases; unmatched junction nucleotides: 5. CDR3 bases: TGTGCCAGCAGGAAGGACAGGGTAACAGATACGCAGTATTTT. The encoded protein is CASRKDRVTDTQYF.

V gene TRBV3-1 (or the pseudogene TRBV3-2) combines with J gene TRBJ2-7; 8 bases are shared with TRBD1. The CDR3 loop spans 18 amino acids. Germline V gene data show CDR1 as LGHDT and CDR2 as YNNKEL (reference sequence). Losses at the gene ends were 0 bases for V and 2 bases for J; bases not matched to a gene: 12. CDR3: CASSQDLTGAERAYEQYF. CDR3 DNA sequence: TGTGCCAGCAGCCAAGATTTGACAGGGGCAGAACGGGCCTACGAGCAGTACTTC.

V and J are TRBV6-5 and TRBJ1-2; D possibly corresponds to TRBD1 (5 bases). Trimming removed 5 bases at V and 4 bases at J, with 17 bases between. The germline V gene has CDR1 MNHEY and CDR2 SVGAGI. This CDR3 spans 15 amino acids. In DNA, the CDR3 is TGTGCCAGCAGTACCCCCGGGGGTTTCGGCTATGGCTACACCTTC. It translates to CASSTPGGFGYGYTF.

The V call is TRBV11-2, the J call TRBJ1-1; TRBD1 agrees at 7 bases. Germline CDR1 is SGHAT and CDR2 is FQNNGV. This CDR3 comprises 14 residues. Germline trimming cut 5 bases from V and 1 base from J; bases unmatched to any gene: 4. In nucleotides, the CDR3 is TGTGCCAGCAGCGAACAGGGGTGGAACACTGAAGCTTTCTTT. It codes for CASSEQGWNTEAFF. Supplemented by reference TRBV11-2 and TRBJ1-1, the full variable domain reads EAGVAQSPRYKIIEKRQSVAFWCNPISGHATLYWYQQILGQGPKLLIQFQNNGVVDDSQLPKDRFSAERLKGVDSTLKIQPAKLEDSAVYLCASSEQGWNTEAFFGQGTRLTVV.

CDR3 nucleotides: TGTGCCAGCAGTGAACTCGTTGGGACAGGGTCCGGCTACACCTTC. As protein: CASSELVGTGSGYTF. The V call is TRBV2, the J call TRBJ1-2, with 9 bases lining up with TRBD1. Germline loops: CDR1 SNHLY, CDR2 FYNNEI. Trimming at V came to 2 bases and at J to 8 bases, leaving 9 bases not matched to a gene. The CDR3 covers 15 residues. Filled out from reference TRBV2 and TRBJ1-2, the complete variable domain reads EPEVTQTPSHQVTQMGQEVILRCVPISNHLYFYWYRQILGQKVEFLVSFYNNEISEKSEIFDDQFSVERPDGSNFTLKIRSTKLEDSAMYFCASSELVGTGSGYTFGSGTRLTVV.

The sample holds one count of this clone. The V gene is TRBV7-6, the J gene TRBJ2-1; D perhaps matches TRBD1 (6 bases). Between the trimmed V and J ends, which lost 5 bases and 4 bases, there was a span of 15 bases. CDR1 and CDR2 from the germline V gene are SGHVS and FNYEAQ. This CDR3 region has 15 residues. CDR3 bases: TGTGCCAGCAGCCCACCGGGACATTTTTACAATGAGCAGTTCTTC. This codes for CASSPPGHFYNEQFF.

The V gene is TRBV7-3, the J gene TRBJ2-5; 14 bases are a match to TRBD2. The germline CDR1 and CDR2 sequences are SGHTA and FQGTGA. CDR3 length: 17 residues. V trimming: 2 bases; J trimming: 4 bases; junction bases outside the gene matches: 6. The CDR3 DNA sequence: TGTGCCAGCAGCTTAGGACTAGCGGGGGGACAAGGAGAGACCCAGTACTTC. Residues: CASSLGLAGGQGETQYF.

This clone was seen only a few times. This chain links TRBV19 with TRBJ1-6, with D perhaps TRBD1 (5 bases). The CDR3 has 14 residues. Germline loops: CDR1 LNHDA, CDR2 SQIVND (reference sequence). Trimming shortened V by 5 bases and J by 10 bases, and 15 bases separated the two germline ends. The CDR3 DNA reads as TGTGCCAGTAGTCCCCCGAACAGGCAATCACCCCTCCACTTT. It translates to CASSPPNRQSPLHF.

This sequence joins TRBV6-5 and TRBJ2-1; no definite D call. This CDR3 is built from 15 residues. The germline V and J ends were trimmed by 0 bases and 0 bases, with 6 bases remaining between them. Germline V gives CDR1 MNHEY, CDR2 SVGAGI. CDR3 sequence (DNA): TGTGCCAGCAGTTACTCGAGTGGCTCCTACAATGAGCAGTTCTTC. It yields the protein CASSYSSGSYNEQFF.

The chain couples TRBV15 to TRBJ2-1; TRBD1 matches at 9 bases. V lost 5 bases to trimming and J lost 1 base; unmatched junction nucleotides: 3. The CDR3 covers 15 residues. The germline gives CDR1 LNHNV, CDR2 YYDKDF (reference sequence). The DNA for the CDR3 is TGTGCCACCAGCGAGGGACAGGGTTCCTACAATGAGCAGTTCTTC. Translated, it gives CATSEGQGSYNEQFF.

The chain is built from TRBV7-2 and TRBJ2-6; TRBD1 is a possible D gene (6 bases). Germline CDR1 is SGHTA and CDR2 is FQGNSA. V was shortened by 5 bases and J by 3 bases, with 11 bases between the two germline ends. This CDR3 region has 15 residues. The CDR3 DNA sequence: TGTGCCAGCAGCCAGGCAGGGGTTGGGGCCAACGTCCTGACTTTC. As protein: CASSQAGVGANVLTF.

The rearrangement uses TRBV30 and TRBJ2-4, with D unresolved. The germline CDR1 and CDR2 sequences are GTSNPN and SVGIG (reference sequence). The V end was cut by 3 bases, the J end by 0 bases, with 9 bases between. The CDR3 is 14 amino acids. The CDR3 DNA is TGTGCCTGGAGGGCCAGGTTAGCCAAAAACATTCAGTACTTC. It codes for CAWRARLAKNIQYF.

V usage is TRBV5-4 and J usage is TRBJ1-6, with 8 bases that match TRBD1. The germline V gene has CDR1 SGHNT and CDR2 YYREEE (reference sequence). CDR3 length: 14 amino acids. After removal of 2 bases from V and 7 bases from J, the junction contained 2 bases not matched to a gene. In DNA form, the CDR3 reads TGTGCCAGCAGCTTAGACAGGGGCAATTCACCCCTCCACTTT. It translates to CASSLDRGNSPLHF.

This chain connects TRBV3-1 (or the pseudogene TRBV3-2) to TRBJ2-2, with a possible D match to TRBD1 (6 bases). The CDR3 loop spans 14 amino acids. CDR1 and CDR2 from the germline V gene are LGHDT and YNNKEL (reference sequence). V was cut by 6 bases and J by 6 bases, with 14 bases left in between. CDR3 in DNA: TGTGCCAGCAGTCCAAACAGGGTGGCCGGGGAGCTGTTTTTT. Translation: CASSPNRVAGELFF.

V is TRBV12-3 or TRBV12-4 and J is TRBJ1-5, with D uncertain. Trimming shortened V by 5 bases and J by 0 bases, and 5 bases separated the two germline ends. This CDR3 has 13 residues. The CDR3 loop is CASSGSSNQPQHF. The DNA for the CDR3 is TGTGCCAGCAGTGGGAGTAGCAATCAGCCCCAGCATTTT.

The gene calls are TRBV27 and TRBJ2-1, with 7 bases aligning to TRBD1. Germline V gene lookup returns CDR1 MNHEY and CDR2 SMNVEV (reference sequence). V trimming: 4 bases; J trimming: 12 bases; junction bases outside the gene matches: 6. The CDR3 length is 12 residues. The CDR3 loop reads CASSSTGVRQFF. In nucleotides, the CDR3 is TGTGCCAGCAGTTCTACAGGGGTAAGGCAGTTCTTC.

The gene calls are TRBV5-8 and TRBJ2-1, with D maybe TRBD2 (6 bases). CDR3 length: 15 residues. Per the germline V gene, CDR1 is SGHTS and CDR2 is YDEGEE. Trimming took 2 bases from V and 4 from J, leaving 13 bases between them. The CDR3 here is CASSLRLGLYNEQFF. The CDR3 coding sequence is TGTGCCAGCAGCTTAAGGCTAGGACTATACAATGAGCAGTTCTTC.

The V gene is TRBV11-2, the J gene TRBJ2-7, with a weak D call TRBD2 (5 bases). CDR1 and CDR2 (germline): SGHAT, FQNNGV. The CDR3 sequence is 15 residues long. Trimming shortened V by 5 bases and J by 5 bases, and 19 bases separated the two germline ends. CDR3 DNA: TGTGCCAGCAGCCTCCTGAGGGCCGCGCTTAACGAGCAGTACTTC. It yields the protein CASSLLRAALNEQYF.

For this clone: The sample has other DNA sequences that encode this CDR3 too. This chain connects TRBV5-1 to TRBJ2-7, with 9 bases that match TRBD1. The CDR3 loop spans 13 amino acids. Trimming cost V 3 bases and J 4 bases; bases outside gene matches: 2. Germline-derived CDR1 and CDR2 are SGHRS and YFSETQ. In DNA, the CDR3 is TGCGCCAGCAGCTCCGGGACAGGGTACGAGCAGTACTTC. Translating gives CASSSGTGYEQYF.

The chain links TRBV7-3 to TRBJ1-2, with D tentatively TRBD1 (5 bases). The CDR3 is 13 amino acids. Trimming shortened V by 5 bases and J by 4 bases, and 11 bases separated the two germline ends. Germline loops: CDR1 SGHTA, CDR2 FQGTGA. The chain's CDR3 is CASSIQASYGYTF. In nucleotides, the CDR3 is TGTGCCAGCAGCATACAGGCGTCCTATGGCTACACCTTC.

This clone came up once. The CDR3 reads CASSSQGRGIGELFF. As DNA, the CDR3 is TGTGCCAGTAGTTCACAGGGTAGGGGGATCGGGGAGCTGTTTTTT. This chain uses TRBV19 with TRBJ2-2; D may be TRBD1 (6 bases). This CDR3 has 15 residues. Germline V gene lookup returns CDR1 LNHDA and CDR2 SQIVND (reference sequence). V dropped 5 bases and J dropped 7 bases, with 17 bases sitting between them.

This chain joins TRBV15 and TRBJ1-2; the match to TRBD1 covers 7 bases. V trimming: 2 bases; J trimming: 5 bases; junction bases outside the gene matches: 14. CDR3 length equals 17 residues. Germline values: CDR1 LNHNV, CDR2 YYDKDF (reference sequence). This CDR3 reads CATSRPPRDRALYGYTF. CDR3 bases: TGTGCCACCAGCAGACCCCCGAGGGACAGAGCTCTTTATGGCTACACCTTC.

The chain employs TRBV19 and TRBJ2-3; D gene uncertain. The CDR3 spans 14 residues. CDR1 LNHDA and CDR2 SQIVND come from the germline V gene (reference sequence). Trimming removed 9 bases from V and 1 base from J, with 14 bases in between. The CDR3 reads CASALGSGTDTQYF. CDR3 nucleotide sequence: TGTGCCAGCGCCCTAGGTAGTGGCACAGATACGCAGTATTTT. Combining the CDR3 with reference TRBV19 and TRBJ2-3 gives the whole variable domain DGGITQSPKYLFRKEGQNVTLSCEQNLNHDAMYWYRQDPGQGLRLIYYSQIVNDFQKGDIAEGYSVSREKKESFPLTVTSAQKNPTAFYLCASALGSGTDTQYFGPGTRLTVL.

The chain links TRBV6-5 to TRBJ1-3; TRBD1 is a possible D gene (6 bases). This CDR3 is 13 amino acids long. The germline V gene encodes CDR1 MNHEY and CDR2 SVGAGI. V was pared by 6 bases and J by 3 bases, with 9 bases between. The CDR3 nucleotides read TGTGCCAGCAGGGACAGTGTTGGAAACACCATATATTTT. This codes for CASRDSVGNTIYF.

The rearrangement uses TRBV7-8 and TRBJ2-7; no firm D call. Germline CDR1 reads SGHVS; CDR2 reads FQNEAQ. There are 15 residues in the CDR3. V shed 1 base and J shed 4 bases, with 14 bases lying between them. The CDR3 loop reads CASSLDLDSVYEQYF. The CDR3 DNA follows: TGTGCCAGCAGCTTAGACCTCGATTCAGTTTACGAGCAGTACTTC.

The rearrangement links TRBV6-5 to TRBJ2-1; D may be TRBD2 (5 bases). Looked up from germline, CDR1 is MNHEY and CDR2 is SVGAGI. This CDR3 contains 14 residues. Trimming shortened V by 6 bases and J by 9 bases, and 18 bases separated the two germline ends. CDR3 residues: CASSRRGAPSEQFF. The CDR3 DNA is TGTGCCAGCAGCCGCCGGGGAGCTCCGAGTGAGCAGTTCTTC.